The source of this T cell receptor (beta chain) is a study of blood T cell repertoires in COVID-19 (TCRdb year 2020). In the study overall: The collaborator samples originated in the United States, Italy and Spain and spanned the acute and convalescent phases of COVID-19. HLA class I and class II types, where available, came from metadata supplied by the sample provider rather than from assay-based typing. Subjects who had been exposed to COVID-19, were actively infected with it, or had recovered from it provided the deeply sampled blood TCRbeta repertoires that made up the dataset. Sample metadata almost always included a de-identified subject ID, COVID-19 status, age in years and sex. The repertoires were made available in a free public database intended to serve as a resource for research on the immune response to SARS-CoV-2. The material from the prospective study consisted of cDNA or gDNA derived from T cells, B-cell-depleted T cells, or PBMCs. The samples were drawn from the first 160 participants of the ongoing ImmuneRACE study and from 1,254 subjects provided by 6 global collaborators. Points the paper makes about the study in general: Clinical and demographic metadata were provided uncurated, with the amount varying by source and participant.

TCRbeta CDR3 regions were amplified from genomic DNA by means of the immunoSEQ Assay, a bias-controlled multiplex PCR. Processing in the source paper ran as follows. The number of nucleated cells in each sample was estimated by amplification of reference gene primers within the assay. Sequence reads were collapsed and filtered to measure the absolute abundance of every unique TCRbeta CDR3 rearrangement. For each sample, productive Simpson clonality was calculated as the square root of Simpson's diversity index across productive rearrangements. What TCRdb holds here is the immuneACCESS table cut down to in-frame rearrangements. Part of the clones is not present; checked against another copy, under half of the missing clones reflect an unresolved V gene, and the others are unexplained. The DNA was the basis for D and trimming; V, J and clone size are from that table. The sample profile shows around 230,000 clones; 83% of them were found once. Jointly, the top ten make up 2% to 3% of the sample.

Note on this clone: What this receptor recognizes is not known. Base qualities are missing; no much larger clone stands one base away.

The collaborating institutions used their own protocols to collect whole blood in K2EDTA tubes. For TCRbeta analysis, collaborators shipped samples as frozen whole blood, isolated PBMCs, or DNA extracted from either of those sample types. Input material: peripheral blood. This TCR was recovered from a woman aged 35 to 49 with active or convalescent COVID-19.

The CDR3 has the sequence CASSPRVDTQYF. The nucleotide sequence is given as TGTGCCAGTAGTCCCCGGGTAGATACGCAGTATTTT. The sequence links TRBV19 to TRBJ2-3; confidence is insufficient to name the D gene. Reading the germline V gene (reference sequence) gives CDR1 LNHDA and CDR2 SQIVND. The CDR3, cysteine through phenylalanine, is 12 amino acids long. Only the CDR3 part of the read is kept: 36 bases, read in frame from the first base. V is reduced by 5 bases and J by 5 bases, leaving a spacing of 8 bases between them.